Described below is a single T cell receptor (beta chain) sequence and its context. Its antigen is unknown. Primed by a sample-barcoded 5' primer and a J-beta primer mix, a second PCR proceeded for roughly 7 to 12 cycles. TCRdb called the 5' RACE reads again in MiXCR, with one record for every CDR3 protein. This sample has some 850,000 distinct CDR3 sequences, with about 26% found just once. This CDR3 has 13 residues. Germline CDR1 reads SGHTA; CDR2 reads FQGTGA. The V gene lost 4 bases and the J gene lost 6 bases, with 10 bases spanning the gap. The sample belongs to a study of blood T cells in healthy people across ages. General study results and limits: Naive T cell percentage showed a strong correlation with the diversity of TCR beta.

These sequences were also reported in another study, on T cells of mothers and their children.

The chain combines TRBV7-3 with TRBJ2-1; D ambiguous. This clonotype was obtained from a boy younger than 18 in good health. Source material: blood. CDR3 loop: CASSSPLTNEQFF. The CDR3 DNA is TGTGCCAGCAGCTCCCCCCTAACCAATGAGCAGTTCTTC.